A selection of T cell receptor beta chains follows, all from one sample in a study of shared clonotypes between healthy human individuals. Sequencing used immunoSEQ multiplex PCR; TCRdb keeps in-frame clones, though not all of them. This sample has about 1 million clones, with about three quarters found just once. Sequenced input: memory CD4+ T cells sorted from blood. Source of these receptors: a man in his late teens or twenties in good health. CDR3s include the opening cysteine and the closing phenylalanine or tryptophan. The D gene is left open where the match is weak. Size is omitted from some rows. Given values are once, few, many or a class for expanded clones.

V gene,clone size,D gene,J gene,CDR3 DNA,CDR3 protein
TRBV5-6,NA,NA,TRBJ1-1,TGTGCCAGCAGCTTGTGGCAGGCTTATGAAGCTTTCTTT,CASSLWQAYEAFF
TRBV19,few,NA,TRBJ1-5,TGTGCCAGTAGCGACAATCAGCCCCAGCATTTT,CASSDNQPQHF
TRBV5-4,NA,TRBD2,TRBJ2-3,TGTGCCAGCAGCCCCCAGACTAGCGGGGGGGCGGTGGATACGCAGTATTTT,CASSPQTSGGAVDTQYF
TRBV11-3,many,NA,TRBJ1-5,TGTGCCAGCAGCTTACCGGGAAGCGGTAATCAGCCCCAGCATTTT,CASSLPGSGNQPQHF
TRBV9,NA,NA,TRBJ1-5,TGTGCCAGCAGCGTAGGGGGGCATCAGCCCCAGCATTTT,CASSVGGHQPQHF
TRBV5-1,NA,TRBD1,TRBJ2-2,TGCGCCAGCAGCTCCTTCAACAGGGGGCGCGACGGGGAGCTGTTTTTT,CASSSFNRGRDGELFF
TRBV5-4,NA,NA,TRBJ2-5,TGTGCCAGCAGCTCCCAGCTCCAAGAGACCCAGTACTTC,CASSSQLQETQYF
TRBV7-4,NA,NA,TRBJ1-4,TGTGCCAGCAGCTTAGGAGGACCGGTTAATGAAAAACTGTTTTTT,CASSLGGPVNEKLFF
TRBV7-9,NA,NA,TRBJ2-2,TGTGCCAGCAGCTTAGATCCAGGGCTTACCGGGGAGCTGTTTTTT,CASSLDPGLTGELFF
TRBV4-1,NA,TRBD1,TRBJ1-2,TGCGCCAGCAGTCCTTCCGGGACAGGGGGCCTCACCTTC,CASSPSGTGGLTF
TRBV6-6,NA,NA,TRBJ1-2,TGTGCCAGCAGTTACTCGTCTCGGTGGGGTGATGGCTACACCTTC,CASSYSSRWGDGYTF
TRBV4-3,NA,NA,TRBJ2-7,TGCGCCAGCAGCCAAGATTCGGCTAAGGGGTCCTACGAGCAGTACTTC,CASSQDSAKGSYEQYF
TRBV10-3,many,TRBD1,TRBJ1-4,TGTGCCATCGGTACAGGGGGGAGTGAAAAACTGTTTTTT,CAIGTGGSEKLFF
TRBV28,NA,NA,TRBJ1-5,TGTGCCAGCAGTTTGGGACAAAGCAATCAGCCCCAGCATTTT,CASSLGQSNQPQHF
TRBV30,NA,NA,TRBJ1-2,TGTGCCTGGAGGGAGGGAGGGTACGGCTACACCTTC,CAWREGGYGYTF
TRBV11-2,NA,NA,TRBJ2-2,TGTGCCAGCAGCTTAGATCGGACGTCCGGGGAGCTGTTTTTT,CASSLDRTSGELFF
TRBV9,NA,TRBD2,TRBJ2-3,TGTGCCAGCACCCCGGGACTAGCTTCCTATACGCAGTATTTT,CASTPGLASYTQYF
TRBV20-1,NA,NA,TRBJ2-7,TGCAGTGCTAGCGCAACCTACGAGCAGTACTTC,CSASATYEQYF
TRBV11-2,NA,TRBD1,TRBJ2-7,TGTGCCAGCAGCTTAACAGGGGTAGGGGCCTACGAGCAGTACTTC,CASSLTGVGAYEQYF
TRBV5-1,NA,NA,TRBJ2-1,TGCGCCAGCAGCTTGGATGGAGGCTCCTACAATGAGCAGTTCTTC,CASSLDGGSYNEQFF
TRBV7-2,many,NA,TRBJ2-3,TGTGCCAGCAGCTTTTCCAGAGATACGCAGTATTTT,CASSFSRDTQYF
TRBV5-1,NA,NA,TRBJ2-7,TGCGCCAGCAGCTTACCGTCTGTCGAGCAGTACTTC,CASSLPSVEQYF
TRBV30,NA,TRBD1,TRBJ1-1,TGTGCCTGGGGAGGGACAGTTCCCGGCGATGCTTTCTTT,CAWGGTVPGDAFF
TRBV6-1,NA,NA,TRBJ1-5,TGTGCCAGCAGTGAACCAGGTCGGAATCAGCCCCAGCATTTT,CASSEPGRNQPQHF
TRBV2,NA,NA,TRBJ1-4,TGTGCCAGCAGGGAAATTGGGACGGTAGGAGAAAAACTGTTTTTT,CASREIGTVGEKLFF
TRBV4-3,NA,NA,TRBJ1-4,TGCGCCAGCAGCCAAGAGGGGCCGGGTAATGAAAAACTGTTTTTT,CASSQEGPGNEKLFF
TRBV28,NA,NA,TRBJ1-2,TGTGCCAGCAGTTTATCCCCCTCTCGGACGTATGGCTACACCTTC,CASSLSPSRTYGYTF
TRBV19,NA,NA,TRBJ1-2,TGTGCCAGTAGTATTCAGGGTTCAGCTAACTATGGCTACACCTTC,CASSIQGSANYGYTF
TRBV5-6,NA,TRBD1,TRBJ1-1,TGTGCCAGCAGCTCCGGACAGGGCGTTGATTCTTTCTTT,CASSSGQGVDSFF
TRBV7-8,NA,NA,TRBJ1-1,TGTGCCAGCAGCCAAAAGACGGGGATGAACACTGAAGCTTTCTTT,CASSQKTGMNTEAFF
TRBV27,NA,NA,TRBJ2-4,TGTGCCAGCAGTTCTCCGGGACACCCTAAAAACATTCAGTACTTC,CASSSPGHPKNIQYF
TRBV10-3,few,NA,TRBJ1-3,TGTGCCATCAGTGATCTAGAAGGAAACACCATATATTTT,CAISDLEGNTIYF
TRBV6-1,once,TRBD1,TRBJ2-7,TGTGCCAGCAGTGTCTCAGGGGGCGCCGTGGGCGAGCAGTACTTC,CASSVSGGAVGEQYF
TRBV9,NA,TRBD1,TRBJ2-7,TGTGCCAGCAGCGTAGGTCGGGGACAGGGGTCCTACGAGCAGTACTTC,CASSVGRGQGSYEQYF
TRBV7-2,NA,NA,TRBJ2-1,TGTGCCAGCAGCTGGGAGTACGGCTACAATGAGCAGTTCTTC,CASSWEYGYNEQFF
TRBV27,few,NA,TRBJ2-3,TGTGCCACCGCGACAGGACTCACAGATACGCAGTATTTT,CATATGLTDTQYF
TRBV28,NA,NA,TRBJ1-1,TGTGCCAGCAGTTTACCTACTTTCCCCCGAGCTTTCTTT,CASSLPTFPRAFF
TRBV27,NA,TRBD1,TRBJ2-2,TGTGCCATCCGCCGGGCAGGGGGCACCGGGGAGCTGTTTTTT,CAIRRAGGTGELFF
TRBV13,NA,TRBD1,TRBJ1-5,TGTGCCAGCAGCTTAGGGGGACAGGGGTTACGGCAGCCCCAGCATTTT,CASSLGGQGLRQPQHF
TRBV20-1,NA,NA,TRBJ1-2,TGCAGTGCCAAGGACCTCTATGGCTACACCTTC,CSAKDLYGYTF
TRBV9,NA,NA,TRBJ1-2,TGTGCCAGCAGCGTAGAGGCGTCCAACTATGGCTACACCTTC,CASSVEASNYGYTF
TRBV5-8,NA,NA,TRBJ1-2,TGTGCCAGCAGCCAGACGGGGCCCGGGGCTCCTCGGGATGGCTACACCTTC,CASSQTGPGAPRDGYTF
TRBV27,NA,NA,TRBJ2-1,TGTGCCAGCAGTTATAGGGGCAATGAGCAGTTCTTC,CASSYRGNEQFF
TRBV30,NA,NA,TRBJ1-2,TGTGCCCGGGAGGGGTTTAACTATGGCTACACCTTC,CAREGFNYGYTF
TRBV9,NA,TRBD2,TRBJ2-2,TGTGCCAGCAGCCGGACTAGCGGGGGATCATTCGGGGAGCTGTTTTTT,CASSRTSGGSFGELFF
TRBV5-1,NA,NA,TRBJ2-5,TGCGCCAGCAGCCCGAGTCTTGGGACCTCGGGGGAGACCCAGTACTTC,CASSPSLGTSGETQYF
TRBV19,NA,TRBD1,TRBJ1-2,TGTGCCAGTAACCCGACAGGGGGCACTGTTAACTATGGCTACACCTTC,CASNPTGGTVNYGYTF
TRBV11-2,NA,NA,TRBJ1-2,TGTGCCAGCAGCCTCGGAACGACAGTGCACAACTATGGCTACACCTTC,CASSLGTTVHNYGYTF
TRBV9,NA,TRBD1,TRBJ1-3,TGTGCCAGCAGCGCGCGTGGACAGGGGGCTGCTGGAAACACCATATATTTT,CASSARGQGAAGNTIYF
TRBV18,NA,NA,TRBJ2-7,TGTGCCAGCTCACCCGGGCCGGGACAAGCCTACGAGCAGTACTTC,CASSPGPGQAYEQYF
TRBV7-2,NA,TRBD1,TRBJ1-5,TGTGCCAGCAGCTTCACAGGGGCCCCGTATCAGCCCCAGCATTTT,CASSFTGAPYQPQHF
TRBV6-6,once,NA,TRBJ1-4,TGTGCCAGCAGTCGGACACGGAATGAAAAACTGTTTTTT,CASSRTRNEKLFF
TRBV7-3,NA,NA,TRBJ2-1,TGTGCCAGCAGCTCCGAACCGGGCCACAATGAGCAGTTCTTC,CASSSEPGHNEQFF
TRBV9,NA,TRBD1,TRBJ2-7,TGTGCCAGCAACCAACGCCGGGACAGCTTCCTAAACGAGCAGTACTTC,CASNQRRDSFLNEQYF
TRBV2,NA,TRBD2,TRBJ2-1,TGTGCCAGCAGTATCATCTCCGGGACTAGCGGGGGTCGTGAGCAGTTCTTC,CASSIISGTSGGREQFF
TRBV28,once,NA,TRBJ2-1,TGTGCCAGCAGCCTCTTCCCAAATGAGCAGTTCTTC,CASSLFPNEQFF
TRBV5-4,NA,NA,TRBJ1-1,TGTGCCAGCACCTTAGGACAGAACACTGAAGCTTTCTTT,CASTLGQNTEAFF